This T cell receptor beta chain is from a study of blood T cell repertoires in COVID-19. The assay was immunoSEQ multiplex PCR, and TCRdb's table has in-frame clones only and misses some. The sample contains 140,000 to 150,000 clones, roughly 85% of which appear only once. The J segment lost 3 bases and the V segment lost 6 bases, leaving 6 bases of the junction unmatched. Germline-derived CDR1 and CDR2 are SGHNT and YYREEE (reference sequence). The CDR3 totals 14 residues. The sequence derives from a human donor with acute or convalescent COVID-19. The donor label of this sample is uncertain. This chain links TRBV5-4 with TRBJ2-7; 10 bases are a match to TRBD1. The sequencing input was peripheral blood. The CDR3, as DNA: TGTGCCAGCACTAAGACAGGGGGCAACTACGAGCAGTACTTC. The encoded protein is CASTKTGGNYEQYF.